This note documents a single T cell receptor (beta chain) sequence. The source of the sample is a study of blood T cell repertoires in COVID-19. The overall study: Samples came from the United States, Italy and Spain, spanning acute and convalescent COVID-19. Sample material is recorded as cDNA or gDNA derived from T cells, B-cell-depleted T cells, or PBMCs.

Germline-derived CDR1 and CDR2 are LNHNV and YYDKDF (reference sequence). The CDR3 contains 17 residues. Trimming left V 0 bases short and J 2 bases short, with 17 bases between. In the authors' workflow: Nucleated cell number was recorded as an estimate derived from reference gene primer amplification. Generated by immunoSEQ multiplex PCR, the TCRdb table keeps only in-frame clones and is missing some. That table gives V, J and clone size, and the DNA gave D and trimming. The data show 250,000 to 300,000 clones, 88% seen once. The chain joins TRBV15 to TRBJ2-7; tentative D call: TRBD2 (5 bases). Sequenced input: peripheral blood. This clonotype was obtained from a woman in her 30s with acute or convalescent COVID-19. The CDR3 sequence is CATSRDPRGSGTYEQYF. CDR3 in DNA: TGTGCCACCAGCAGAGATCCTAGAGGGTCTGGGACCTACGAGCAGTACTTC.